This T cell receptor beta chain was captured by sequencing in a study of blood T cell repertoires in COVID-19. As for the study in general: Material from acute and convalescent COVID-19 was sourced from the United States, Italy and Spain. T cells, B-cell-depleted T cells, or PBMCs supplied cDNA or gDNA.

Profiling relied on immunoSEQ multiplex PCR, and the TCRdb table lists in-frame clones only, not all of them. Here the sample spans approximately 150,000 clones, 75% to 90% being singletons. The V and J ends lost 1 base and 6 bases, in that order; junction bases with no gene match: 17. The CDR3 is made up of 19 amino acids. The V gene's germline CDR1 is SGHTA and CDR2 FQGTGA. V gene TRBV7-3 combines with J gene TRBJ2-1, with 8 bases that match TRBD2. The sample comprised peripheral blood. This receptor was identified in a human donor in a cohort sampled during active COVID-19. CDR3: CASSLKGGGIPIRGNEQFF. The CDR3 DNA reads as TGTGCCAGCAGCTTAAAAGGCGGGGGGATCCCGATTAGAGGCAATGAGCAGTTCTTC. Supplemented by reference TRBV7-3 and TRBJ2-1, the full variable domain reads GAGVSQTPSNKVTEKGKYVELRCDPISGHTALYWYRQSLGQGPEFLIYFQGTGAADDSGLPNDRFFAVRPEGSVSTLKIQRTERGDSAVYLCASSLKGGGIPIRGNEQFFGPGTRLTVL.